The rows below give T cell receptor beta chains drawn from one sample of a study of cytomegalovirus exposure and HLA in healthy donors. TCRdb's copy holds only in-frame clones and misses some; the assay was immunoSEQ multiplex PCR. The sample carries 200,000 to 250,000 clones, about 80% recorded once. Specimen: PBMCs. The receptors stem from a middle-aged man in good health and CMV-seronegative. The CDR3 runs from the conserved cysteine through the conserved F or W. A D gene is named only where the DNA matches it firmly. Some rows have no size entry. The others give once, few or many, or a class for an expanded clone.

clone_size	v_call	d_call	j_call	cdr3_aa	cdr3_nt
.	TRBV9	.	TRBJ2-5	CASSVGVSAQETQYF	TGTGCCAGCAGCGTAGGGGTTAGCGCCCAAGAGACCCAGTACTTC
.	TRBV19	.	TRBJ2-6	CASSGQFASGANVLTF	TGTGCCAGTAGTGGCCAGTTTGCCTCTGGGGCCAACGTCCTGACTTTC
.	TRBV28	.	TRBJ2-5	CASTIDRPMETQYF	TGTGCCAGCACCATAGACAGACCCATGGAGACCCAGTACTTC
.	TRBV5-1	.	TRBJ1-3	CASKEGSSGNTIYF	TGCGCCAGCAAGGAGGGGAGCTCTGGAAACACCATATATTTT
once	TRBV7-6	TRBD1	TRBJ1-2	CASSPRQGVGYGYTF	TGTGCCAGCAGCCCGCGACAGGGTGTAGGCTATGGCTACACCTTC
.	TRBV9	.	TRBJ1-6	CASSVVGQSPLHF	TGTGCCAGCAGCGTAGTGGGGCAGTCACCCCTCCACTTT
few	TRBV15	.	TRBJ1-2	CATSRGGPEYGYTF	TGTGCCACCAGCAGGGGAGGGCCTGAATATGGCTACACCTTC
.	TRBV20-1	.	TRBJ2-5	CSAPLEAQYF	TGCAGTGCCCCTTTGGAGGCCCAGTACTTC
.	TRBV27	TRBD2	TRBJ2-3	CASSGAGGPTDTQYF	TGTGCCAGCAGCGGAGCGGGAGGCCCCACAGATACGCAGTATTTT
.	TRBV5-4	.	TRBJ1-2	CASSLRRWVDYGYTF	TGTGCCAGCAGCTTAAGGAGGTGGGTCGACTATGGCTACACCTTC
once	TRBV18	.	TRBJ1-5	CASSQQSSNQPQHF	TGTGCCAGCTCGCAACAGTCTAGCAATCAGCCCCAGCATTTT
.	TRBV5-8	TRBD2	TRBJ2-3	CASSSGTTRTDTQYF	TGTGCCAGCAGCTCTGGGACTACCCGCACAGATACGCAGTATTTT
.	TRBV18	.	TRBJ1-1	CASSPDYSMNTEAFF	TGTGCCAGCTCACCGGATTACAGTATGAACACTGAAGCTTTCTTT
few	TRBV10-3	.	TRBJ1-1	CAARGQIWTEAFF	TGTGCCGCCCGGGGACAAATCTGGACTGAAGCTTTCTTT
few	TRBV4-2	TRBD1	TRBJ1-5	CASSPNYRQGNQPQHF	TGTGCCAGCAGCCCCAACTACCGACAGGGAAATCAGCCCCAGCATTTT
.	TRBV5-1	.	TRBJ1-2	CASSPLQGNYGYTF	TGCGCCAGCAGCCCGTTACAGGGTAACTATGGCTACACCTTC
.	TRBV4-3	TRBD2	TRBJ2-5	CASSQDFLAGGPSAGETQYF	TGCGCCAGCAGCCAAGATTTCTTAGCGGGGGGGCCGTCCGCAGGTGAGACCCAGTACTTC
.	TRBV5-1	TRBD2	TRBJ2-7	CASSLGGTSGGSYEQYF	TGCGCCAGCAGCTTGGGGGGTACTAGCGGGGGGTCCTACGAGCAGTACTTC
.	TRBV6-1	.	TRBJ2-1	CASSRGPRAGNEQFF	TGTGCCAGCAGTCGAGGGCCCCGCGCGGGGAATGAGCAGTTCTTC
.	TRBV18	.	TRBJ2-5	CASSFRVGETQYF	TGTGCCAGCTCATTCAGGGTCGGGGAGACCCAGTACTTC
.	TRBV6-5	TRBD1	TRBJ1-2	CASKDRGGRGYTF	TGTGCCAGCAAAGACAGGGGCGGTCGAGGCTACACCTTC
.	TRBV27	.	TRBJ2-3	CASSFAGIADTQYF	TGTGCCAGCAGTTTTGCGGGAATTGCAGATACGCAGTATTTT
.	TRBV4-1	.	TRBJ2-5	CASSQEGWEKGRTQYF	TGCGCCAGCAGCCAAGAAGGATGGGAGAAAGGGCGGACCCAGTACTTC
.	TRBV7-2	.	TRBJ2-2	CASSTRGGDTGELFF	TGTGCCAGCAGCACGAGGGGGGGGGACACCGGGGAGCTGTTTTTT
.	TRBV5-8	.	TRBJ2-1	CASSLVRDSYNEQFF	TGTGCCAGCAGCTTGGTGCGGGACTCCTACAATGAGCAGTTCTTC
.	TRBV4-1	TRBD1	TRBJ1-2	CASSLSETGPNYGYTF	TGCGCCAGCAGCCTTAGCGAGACAGGGCCTAACTATGGCTACACCTTC
.	TRBV28	TRBD1	TRBJ2-2	CASSPGGLGTGELFF	TGTGCCAGCAGCCCAGGGGGCTTAGGCACCGGGGAGCTGTTTTTT
.	TRBV7-2	TRBD1	TRBJ2-7	CASSSGQASSYEQYF	TGTGCCAGCAGCTCGGGACAGGCGAGCTCCTACGAGCAGTACTTC
.	TRBV28	.	TRBJ2-3	CASSSRPDTQYF	TGTGCCAGCAGTTCGAGGCCAGATACGCAGTATTTT
.	TRBV2	.	TRBJ2-7	CAGGQTLEQYF	TGTGCCGGCGGACAGACTTTGGAGCAGTACTTC
.	TRBV7-2	TRBD2	TRBJ2-5	CASSVLGPGRETQYF	TGTGCCAGCAGCGTTTTAGGGCCCGGGAGGGAGACCCAGTACTTC
.	TRBV5-1	TRBD1	TRBJ1-1	CASSLDGQGTEAFF	TGCGCCAGCAGCTTGGACGGACAGGGGACTGAAGCTTTCTTT
.	TRBV27	TRBD1	TRBJ1-2	CASSFNGQGAPYGYTF	TGTGCCAGCAGTTTCAATGGACAGGGAGCGCCATATGGCTACACCTTC
few	TRBV15	TRBD1	TRBJ1-2	CATSVGQGGYTF	TGTGCCACCAGCGTCGGACAGGGTGGCTACACCTTC
.	TRBV5-6	.	TRBJ1-1	CASSRQTGWDTEAFF	TGTGCCAGCAGCCGCCAAACAGGGTGGGACACTGAAGCTTTCTTT
.	TRBV9	.	TRBJ1-6	CASSVEGIRYSPLHF	TGTGCCAGCAGCGTAGAGGGGATTAGGTATTCACCCCTCCACTTT
once	TRBV7-2	TRBD1	TRBJ2-1	CASSFYRGSGNEQFF	TGTGCCAGCAGCTTCTACAGGGGTTCTGGCAATGAGCAGTTCTTC
.	TRBV5-1	.	TRBJ2-2	CASSPRSDGELFF	TGCGCCAGCAGCCCCCGAAGCGACGGGGAGCTGTTTTTT
.	TRBV28	.	TRBJ1-2	CASSLLGVDSGGYTF	TGTGCCAGCAGTTTATTGGGAGTCGATAGCGGGGGCTACACCTTC
.	TRBV7-2	.	TRBJ2-5	CASTFFLEGTQYF	TGTGCCAGCACCTTTTTCCTAGAGGGGACCCAGTACTTC
.	TRBV29-1	TRBD1	TRBJ1-2	CSAVGQGHGYTF	TGCAGCGCCGTAGGACAGGGCCATGGCTACACCTTC